This T cell receptor beta chain appears in the sequencing data of a study of blood T cells in healthy people across ages. A second PCR of roughly 7 to 11 cycles used a sample-barcoded 5' primer and a J-beta primer mix. TCRdb reprocessed the 5' RACE reads via MiXCR and lists one record per CDR3 protein. The sample includes roughly 1.7 million distinct CDR3 sequences, roughly 32% of them seen just once. Ranging in age from about 6 to 100, the donors were healthy Caucasian individuals from Russia. The CDR3 has 14 amino acids. CDR1 is DFQATT, CDR2 SNEGSKA, per germline (reference sequence). V gave up 5 bases and J gave up 7 bases; unmatched junction bases: 14. This clonotype was picked up a small number of times. What it recognizes is unknown. Study outcomes and limitations: Without sorted subsets, naive and antigen-experienced compartments could not be conclusively compared. Considered underestimates were the diversity estimates obtained from one million T cells.

V gene TRBV20-1 combines with J gene TRBJ2-7, with 7 bases fitting TRBD2. Sequencing was done on a sample of blood. This sequence originates from a woman aged 25 to 39 in good health. The chain's CDR3 is CSAPPEAGDGEQYF. The CDR3 coding sequence is TGCAGTGCTCCCCCCGAGGCGGGAGATGGTGAGCAGTACTTC.